Sequencing of this T cell receptor (beta chain) was carried out in a study of blood T cells in healthy people across ages. This clonotype was observed a handful of times. No antigen is known for it. Study-level findings and limits: CMV status of donors was not determined, possibly confounding expanded clonotype changes. Comparison with aged donors showed that long-lived donors had more naive CD4+ cells and higher diversity.

Primers used in a second PCR of about 7 to 11 cycles were a sample-barcoded 5' primer and a J-beta primer mix. Each TCR beta cDNA got a 12-nucleotide random molecular identifier. From the 5' RACE reads, TCRdb called clonotypes with MiXCR, one entry per CDR3 protein. The sample includes some 1.7 million distinct CDR3 sequences, roughly 28% of them seen just once. Per sample, no less than 5 micrograms of total RNA were extracted. V shed 6 bases, J shed 3 bases, and the junction held 5 bases outside the gene matches. This CDR3 is built from 15 residues. Germline CDR1 is SNHLY and CDR2 is FYNNEI. This TCR was recovered from a woman aged 30 to 39 in good health. Material for sequencing was blood. This sequence joins TRBV2 and TRBJ2-3; 11 bases are shared with TRBD1. This chain's CDR3 is CASRKRDRGTDTQYF. In DNA, the CDR3 is TGTGCCAGCAGAAAGCGGGACAGGGGGACAGATACGCAGTATTTT.